Each of the 2 T cell receptor beta chains below was sequenced from the same sample in a study of blood T cell repertoires in COVID-19. Profiled with immunoSEQ multiplex PCR; TCRdb holds only in-frame clones, not every one. The table lists a few hundred thousand clones, about 87% of them singletons. The material sequenced was peripheral blood. The receptors derive from a woman between 50 and 59 years old who had recovered from COVID-19.

This chain connects TRBV28 to TRBJ1-5; weak D call: TRBD1 (6 bases). The V end was cut by 8 bases, the J end by 6 bases, with 20 bases between. CDR1 MDHEN and CDR2 SYDVKM come from the germline V gene. This CDR3 is built from 15 residues. CDR3 bases: TGTGCCAGCCGCGGGGGGGCCGGTGCAATTCAGCCCCAGCATTTT. Residues: CASRGGAGAIQPQHF.

The J gene is TRBJ1-3, the V gene TRBV6-5, with a tentative D call TRBD1 (5 bases). Germline V gene lookup returns CDR1 MNHEY and CDR2 SVGAGI. This CDR3 comprises 14 residues. V lost 10 bases and J 0 bases, leaving 13 bases between the germline ends. Here the CDR3 reads CATTGGSSGNTIYF. The CDR3 nucleotides read TGTGCCACCACGGGGGGGTCCTCTGGAAACACCATATATTTT.